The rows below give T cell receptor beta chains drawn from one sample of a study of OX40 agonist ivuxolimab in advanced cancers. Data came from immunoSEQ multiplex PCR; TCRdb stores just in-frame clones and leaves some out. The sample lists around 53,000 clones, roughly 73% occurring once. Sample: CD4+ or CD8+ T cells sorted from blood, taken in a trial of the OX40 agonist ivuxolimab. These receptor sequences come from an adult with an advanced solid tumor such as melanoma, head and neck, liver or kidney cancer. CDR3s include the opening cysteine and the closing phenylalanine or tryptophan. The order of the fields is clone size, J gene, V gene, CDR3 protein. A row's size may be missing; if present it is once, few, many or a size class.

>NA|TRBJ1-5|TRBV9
CASSVGSGHQPQHF
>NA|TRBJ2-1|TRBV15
CATSSFTAGNEQFF
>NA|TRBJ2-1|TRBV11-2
CASSSRDGPKGLNEQFF
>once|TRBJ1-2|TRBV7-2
CASSLDPLAGNGYTF
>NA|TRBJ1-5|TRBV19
CASSAQYYGNQPQHF
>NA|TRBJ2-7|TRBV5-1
CASTPGGGVDEQYF
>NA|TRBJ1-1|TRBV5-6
CASSLGDRPPAFF
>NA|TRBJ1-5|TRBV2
CASTQGQGVSNQPQHF
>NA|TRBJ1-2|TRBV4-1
CASSQDPDRESYGYTF
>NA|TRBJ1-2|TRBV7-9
CASSPPGSRGYTF
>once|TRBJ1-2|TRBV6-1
CASRPDSDHGYTF
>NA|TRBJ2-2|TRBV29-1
CSVSLYTGELFF
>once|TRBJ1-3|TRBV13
CASSLVWANTIYF
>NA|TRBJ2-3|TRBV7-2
CASSLSRGGTDTQYF
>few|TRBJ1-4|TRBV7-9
CASTPLGAYEKLFF
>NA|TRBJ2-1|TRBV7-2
CASSLTTGSYNEQFF
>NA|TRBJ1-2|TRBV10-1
CASTREGMVGAHGYTF
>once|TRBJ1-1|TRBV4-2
CASSRREGRISNTEAFF
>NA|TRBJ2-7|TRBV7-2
CASSLGTGVLEQYF
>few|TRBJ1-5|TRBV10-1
CAITGGSNQPQHF
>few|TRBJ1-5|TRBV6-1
CASRPTGGSQPQHF
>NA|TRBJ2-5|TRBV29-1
CSVTLGQGLYF
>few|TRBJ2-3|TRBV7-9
CASSSWRESGTDTQYF
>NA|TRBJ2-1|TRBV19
CASSSSGLGQGKYNEQFF
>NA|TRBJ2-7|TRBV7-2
CASSKRQVYEQYF
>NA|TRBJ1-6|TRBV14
CASSQWSSYNSPLHF
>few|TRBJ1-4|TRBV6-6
CASSHDQGGNEKLFF
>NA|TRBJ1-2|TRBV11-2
CASSLGGTRSHTF
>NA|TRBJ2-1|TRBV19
CASSLIRRDRGTNEQFF
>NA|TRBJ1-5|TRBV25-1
CASSENRVPYSNQPQHF
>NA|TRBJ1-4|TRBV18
CASSPPPDKRGGKPHEKLFF
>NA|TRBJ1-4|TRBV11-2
CASSSQGLNEKLFF